The rows below give T cell receptor beta chains drawn from one sample of a study of blood T cell repertoires in COVID-19. This table comes from immunoSEQ multiplex PCR, and its TCRdb copy is limited to in-frame clones, with some not included. Among roughly 70,000 clones listed, about 70% were seen once. The sequenced sample consisted of peripheral blood. The receptors stem from a woman aged 65 to 85 with acute or convalescent COVID-19. Both conserved end residues are part of each CDR3. D genes are given only for firm matches. The size field is filled for only some rows; it gives once, few, many or a size class.

D: .; size: once; V: TRBV5-1; J: TRBJ2-2; CDR3: CASGHLGTSGSKNTGELFF; DNA: TGCGCCAGCGGCCACCTGGGCACCTCTGGGAGTAAGAACACCGGGGAGCTGTTTTTT
D: .; size: .; V: TRBV6-5; J: TRBJ1-1; CDR3: CASRLMNTEAFF; DNA: TGTGCCAGCAGACTAATGAACACTGAAGCTTTCTTT
D: .; size: .; V: TRBV5-1; J: TRBJ1-1; CDR3: CASSSEHFRGAFF; DNA: TGCGCCAGCAGCTCGGAACACTTCCGAGGAGCTTTCTTT
D: .; size: once; V: TRBV20-1; J: TRBJ2-7; CDR3: CSATKLFEQYF; DNA: TGCAGTGCTACGAAACTGTTCGAGCAGTACTTC
D: TRBD1; size: .; V: TRBV19; J: TRBJ1-5; CDR3: CASTTGDRNQPQHF; DNA: TGTGCCAGTACGACAGGGGATCGCAATCAGCCCCAGCATTTT
D: .; size: .; V: TRBV7-8; J: TRBJ2-7; CDR3: CASSPNPVRAYEQYF; DNA: TGTGCCAGCAGCCCCAACCCCGTGAGGGCCTACGAGCAGTACTTC
D: .; size: once; V: TRBV5-5; J: TRBJ1-2; CDR3: CASSLQAFPYGYTF; DNA: TGTGCCAGCAGCTTGCAGGCTTTTCCCTATGGCTACACCTTC
D: .; size: .; V: TRBV6-5; J: TRBJ1-1; CDR3: CASTYQSEAFF; DNA: TGTGCCAGCACCTACCAATCGGAAGCTTTCTTT
D: TRBD1; size: once; V: TRBV19; J: TRBJ1-1; CDR3: CASSPQGQGNTEAFF; DNA: TGTGCCAGTAGTCCACAGGGACAGGGGAACACTGAAGCTTTCTTT
D: .; size: .; V: TRBV19; J: TRBJ1-3; CDR3: CASSHRRLASERNTIYF; DNA: TGTGCCAGTAGCCATCGACGGTTAGCCTCTGAAAGAAACACCATATATTTT
D: .; size: .; V: TRBV6-5; J: TRBJ1-1; CDR3: CASTPGRLDTEAFF; DNA: TGTGCCAGCACCCCAGGGCGGCTTGACACTGAAGCTTTCTTT
D: .; size: .; V: TRBV3-1/TRBV3-2; J: TRBJ1-2; CDR3: CASSPGVNYGYTF; DNA: TGTGCCAGCAGCCCGGGGGTTAACTATGGCTACACCTTC
D: TRBD2; size: .; V: TRBV27; J: TRBJ2-2; CDR3: CASSFPGTRSTGELFF; DNA: TGTGCCAGCAGTTTCCCCGGGACTAGGAGCACCGGGGAGCTGTTTTTT
D: TRBD1; size: .; V: TRBV4-1; J: TRBJ1-2; CDR3: CASSQDPGQEYGYTF; DNA: TGCGCCAGCAGCCAAGACCCGGGACAGGAGTATGGCTACACCTTC
D: TRBD1; size: many; V: TRBV27; J: TRBJ2-7; CDR3: CASSSRGTGPYEQYF; DNA: TGTGCCAGCAGTTCAAGGGGGACAGGGCCTTACGAGCAGTACTTC
D: .; size: .; V: TRBV3-1/TRBV3-2; J: TRBJ1-6; CDR3: CASSQDGAPLHF; DNA: TGTGCCAGCAGCCAAGACGGGGCACCCCTCCACTTT
D: .; size: .; V: TRBV30; J: TRBJ1-4; CDR3: CAWSVNPPGGKLFF; DNA: TGTGCCTGGAGTGTAAACCCACCGGGTGGAAAACTGTTTTTT
D: .; size: .; V: TRBV7-2; J: TRBJ2-2; CDR3: CASSLATSSTGELFF; DNA: TGTGCCAGCAGCTTAGCGACATCTTCCACCGGGGAGCTGTTTTTT
D: TRBD2; size: .; V: TRBV2; J: TRBJ2-1; CDR3: CASSEALAGGLGSYNEQFF; DNA: TGTGCCAGCAGTGAAGCGCTAGCGGGAGGGCTCGGCTCCTACAATGAGCAGTTCTTC
D: .; size: few; V: TRBV5-6; J: TRBJ1-2; CDR3: CASSLAMPTYGYTF; DNA: TGTGCCAGCAGCCTTGCTATGCCCACCTATGGCTACACCTTC
D: TRBD1; size: .; V: TRBV29-1; J: TRBJ2-1; CDR3: CSVEDHENQQGAEDEQFF; DNA: TGCAGCGTTGAAGACCACGAGAACCAGCAGGGGGCGGAAGATGAGCAGTTCTTC
D: .; size: .; V: TRBV7-6; J: TRBJ1-2; CDR3: CASSLEAPGKHNYGYTF; DNA: TGTGCCAGCAGCTTAGAGGCTCCAGGGAAACATAACTATGGCTACACCTTC
D: TRBD2; size: .; V: TRBV4-2; J: TRBJ2-5; CDR3: CASSPGLAGRQETQYF; DNA: TGTGCCAGCAGCCCCGGACTAGCGGGGAGACAAGAGACCCAGTACTTC
D: TRBD1; size: .; V: TRBV2; J: TRBJ2-3; CDR3: CASRWDRGTDTQYF; DNA: TGTGCCAGCAGATGGGACAGAGGCACAGATACGCAGTATTTT
D: .; size: .; V: TRBV28; J: TRBJ1-5; CDR3: CASISGGRGSNQPQHF; DNA: TGTGCCAGCATCAGCGGGGGCCGTGGGAGCAATCAGCCCCAGCATTTT
D: TRBD1; size: few; V: TRBV18; J: TRBJ1-6; CDR3: CASSPTGGSYNSPLHF; DNA: TGTGCCAGCTCACCCACAGGGGGCTCCTATAATTCACCCCTCCACTTT
D: TRBD2; size: .; V: TRBV7-8; J: TRBJ2-1; CDR3: CASSLSGSTYNEQFF; DNA: TGTGCCAGCAGCCTAAGCGGGAGCACCTACAATGAGCAGTTCTTC
D: .; size: .; V: TRBV6-5; J: TRBJ1-2; CDR3: CASSYRRGLGYGYTF; DNA: TGTGCCAGCAGTTATAGAAGGGGTTTAGGCTATGGCTACACCTTC
D: .; size: .; V: TRBV7-9; J: TRBJ1-1; CDR3: CAAGVGLDTEAFF; DNA: TGTGCCGCGGGAGTAGGGCTAGACACTGAAGCTTTCTTT
D: .; size: few; V: TRBV19; J: TRBJ1-2; CDR3: CASFPGHRNGYTF; DNA: TGTGCCAGCTTTCCGGGACATCGAAATGGCTACACCTTC
D: .; size: few; V: TRBV7-9; J: TRBJ2-7; CDR3: CASSPGGIGRQYF; DNA: TGTGCCAGCAGCCCCGGGGGTATTGGGCGGCAGTACTTC
D: .; size: .; V: TRBV6-5; J: TRBJ1-2; CDR3: CASSYRTVPYGYTF; DNA: TGTGCCAGCAGTTACCGGACTGTCCCGTATGGCTACACCTTC
D: TRBD1; size: .; V: TRBV11-2; J: TRBJ2-6; CDR3: CASSQGVTGANVLTF; DNA: TGTGCCAGCAGCCAGGGGGTCACTGGGGCCAACGTCCTGACTTTC
D: TRBD1; size: few; V: TRBV19; J: TRBJ1-6; CDR3: CASSVNRGSPLHF; DNA: TGTGCCAGTAGTGTAAACAGGGGATCACCCCTCCACTTT
D: TRBD1; size: few; V: TRBV27; J: TRBJ2-2; CDR3: CASSHWTGANTGELFF; DNA: TGTGCCAGCAGTCACTGGACAGGGGCGAACACCGGGGAGCTGTTTTTT
D: .; size: .; V: TRBV7-2; J: TRBJ1-1; CDR3: CASSQDIRNTEAFF; DNA: TGTGCCAGCAGCCAGGACATACGGAACACTGAAGCTTTCTTT
D: TRBD1; size: .; V: TRBV6-2/TRBV6-3; J: TRBJ2-1; CDR3: CASSIGDDRGGFSYNEQFF; DNA: TGTGCCAGCAGCATAGGGGACGACAGGGGCGGGTTTTCCTACAATGAGCAGTTCTTC
D: TRBD2; size: few; V: TRBV2; J: TRBJ2-3; CDR3: CASSELSGGTDTQYF; DNA: TGTGCCAGCAGTGAGTTAAGCGGGGGCACAGATACGCAGTATTTT
D: .; size: .; V: TRBV6-5; J: TRBJ1-1; CDR3: CASRSLTGEREAFF; DNA: TGTGCCAGCAGAAGCCTGACCGGGGAACGTGAAGCTTTCTTT
D: .; size: .; V: TRBV6-2/TRBV6-3; J: TRBJ1-2; CDR3: CASSYISLRGIDYGYTF; DNA: TGTGCCAGCAGTTACATTTCGCTACGAGGGATCGACTATGGCTACACCTTC
D: .; size: .; V: TRBV14; J: TRBJ1-1; CDR3: CASNTGGAMNTEAFF; DNA: TGTGCCAGCAATACAGGCGGTGCGATGAACACTGAAGCTTTCTTT
D: .; size: .; V: TRBV5-1; J: TRBJ1-3; CDR3: CASSLAGYTIYF; DNA: TGCGCCAGCAGCTTGGCCGGGTACACCATATATTTT
D: TRBD1; size: few; V: TRBV6-5; J: TRBJ2-7; CDR3: CASRPGQGGNEQYF; DNA: TGTGCCAGCAGACCTGGACAGGGGGGGAACGAGCAGTACTTC
D: .; size: once; V: TRBV14; J: TRBJ2-1; CDR3: CASSLVGGHDNEQFF; DNA: TGTGCCAGCAGCCTAGTGGGGGGGCACGACAATGAGCAGTTCTTC
D: .; size: .; V: TRBV19; J: TRBJ1-5; CDR3: CASSTVRMDNQPQHF; DNA: TGTGCCAGTAGTACGGTGAGGATGGACAATCAGCCCCAGCATTTT
D: .; size: .; V: TRBV9; J: TRBJ1-2; CDR3: CASTGQNLGVGGYTF; DNA: TGTGCCAGTACCGGACAGAACCTAGGGGTGGGTGGCTACACCTTC
D: .; size: .; V: TRBV27; J: TRBJ2-7; CDR3: CASSRGQTYEQYF; DNA: TGTGCCAGCAGTCGCGGACAGACCTACGAGCAGTACTTC
D: .; size: once; V: TRBV28; J: TRBJ1-1; CDR3: CASSPKRTDERRNTEAFF; DNA: TGTGCCAGCAGTCCGAAAAGGACAGACGAGAGAAGGAACACTGAAGCTTTCTTT
D: .; size: .; V: TRBV19; J: TRBJ1-2; CDR3: CASSIARESYGYTF; DNA: TGTGCCAGTAGTATAGCTCGAGAATCTTATGGCTACACCTTC
D: .; size: .; V: TRBV10-1; J: TRBJ1-6; CDR3: CASSDGNSPLHF; DNA: TGCGCCAGCAGTGACGGGAATTCACCCCTCCACTTT
D: .; size: .; V: TRBV7-2; J: TRBJ2-7; CDR3: CASSATFMSSYEQYF; DNA: TGTGCCAGCAGCGCCACCTTCATGAGCTCCTACGAGCAGTACTTC
D: .; size: .; V: TRBV24-1; J: TRBJ2-5; CDR3: CATSAVLGGTQYF; DNA: TGTGCCACCAGTGCCGTTTTGGGGGGGACCCAGTACTTC